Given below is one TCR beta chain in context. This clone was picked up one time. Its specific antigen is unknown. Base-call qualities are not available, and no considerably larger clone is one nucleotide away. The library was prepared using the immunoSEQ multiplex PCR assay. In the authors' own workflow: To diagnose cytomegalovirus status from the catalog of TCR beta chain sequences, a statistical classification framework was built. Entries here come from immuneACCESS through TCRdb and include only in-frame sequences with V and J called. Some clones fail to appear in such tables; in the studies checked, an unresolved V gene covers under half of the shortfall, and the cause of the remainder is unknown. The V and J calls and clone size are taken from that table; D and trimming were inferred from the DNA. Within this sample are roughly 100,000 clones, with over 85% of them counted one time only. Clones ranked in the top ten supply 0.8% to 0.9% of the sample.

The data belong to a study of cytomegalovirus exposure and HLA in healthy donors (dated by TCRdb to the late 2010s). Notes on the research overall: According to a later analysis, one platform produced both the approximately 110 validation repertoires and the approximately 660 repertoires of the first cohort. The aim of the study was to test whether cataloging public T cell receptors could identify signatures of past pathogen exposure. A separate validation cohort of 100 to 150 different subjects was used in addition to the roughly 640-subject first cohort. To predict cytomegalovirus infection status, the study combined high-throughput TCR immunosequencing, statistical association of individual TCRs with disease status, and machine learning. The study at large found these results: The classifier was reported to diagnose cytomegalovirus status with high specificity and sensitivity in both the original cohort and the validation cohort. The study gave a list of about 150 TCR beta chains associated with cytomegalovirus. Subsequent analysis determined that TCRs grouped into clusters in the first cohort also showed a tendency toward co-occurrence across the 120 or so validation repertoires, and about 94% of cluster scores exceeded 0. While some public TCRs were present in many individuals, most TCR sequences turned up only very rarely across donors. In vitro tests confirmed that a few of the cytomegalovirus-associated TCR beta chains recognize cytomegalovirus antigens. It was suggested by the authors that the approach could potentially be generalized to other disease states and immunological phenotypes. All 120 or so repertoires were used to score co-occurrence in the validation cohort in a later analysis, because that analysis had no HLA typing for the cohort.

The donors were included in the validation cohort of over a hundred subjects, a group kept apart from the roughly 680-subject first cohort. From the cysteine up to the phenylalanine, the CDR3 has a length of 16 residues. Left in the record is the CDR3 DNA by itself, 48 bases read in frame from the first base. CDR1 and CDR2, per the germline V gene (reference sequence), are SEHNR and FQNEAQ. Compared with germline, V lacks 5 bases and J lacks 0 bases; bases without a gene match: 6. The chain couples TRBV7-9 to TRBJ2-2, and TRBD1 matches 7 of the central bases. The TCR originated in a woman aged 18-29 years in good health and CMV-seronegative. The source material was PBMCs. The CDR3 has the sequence CASSAPGTANTGELFF. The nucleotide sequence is TGTGCCAGCAGCGCCCCAGGGACAGCGAACACCGGGGAGCTGTTTTTT.